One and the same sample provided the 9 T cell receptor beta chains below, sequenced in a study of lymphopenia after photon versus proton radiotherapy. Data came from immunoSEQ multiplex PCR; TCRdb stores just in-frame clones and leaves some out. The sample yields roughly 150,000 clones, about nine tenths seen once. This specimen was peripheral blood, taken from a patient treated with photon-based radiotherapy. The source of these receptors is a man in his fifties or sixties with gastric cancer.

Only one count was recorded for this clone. This chain's CDR3 is CASSLGLAETQYF. CDR3 bases: TGTGCCAGCAGCTTAGGGCTAGCAGAGACCCAGTACTTC. J is TRBJ2-5 and V is TRBV7-2; D might be TRBD2 (5 bases). CDR1 is SGHTA and CDR2 is FQGNSA in the germline V gene. The ends were cut back, 1 base at V and 4 bases at J, with 7 bases in the middle. This CDR3 has 13 amino acids.

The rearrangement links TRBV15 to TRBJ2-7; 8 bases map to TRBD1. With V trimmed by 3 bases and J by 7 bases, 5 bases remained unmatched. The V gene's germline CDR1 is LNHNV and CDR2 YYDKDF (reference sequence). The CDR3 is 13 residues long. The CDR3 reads CATSRQGAREQYF. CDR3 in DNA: TGTGCCACCAGCAGGCAGGGGGCGCGAGAGCAGTACTTC.

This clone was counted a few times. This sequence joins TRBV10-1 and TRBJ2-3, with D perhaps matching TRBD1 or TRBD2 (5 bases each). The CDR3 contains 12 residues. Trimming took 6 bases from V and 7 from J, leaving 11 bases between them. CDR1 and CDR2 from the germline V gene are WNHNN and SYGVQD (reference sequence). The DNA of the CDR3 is TGCGCCAGCAGCCGGGACGAGTATACGCAGTATTTT. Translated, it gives CASSRDEYTQYF.

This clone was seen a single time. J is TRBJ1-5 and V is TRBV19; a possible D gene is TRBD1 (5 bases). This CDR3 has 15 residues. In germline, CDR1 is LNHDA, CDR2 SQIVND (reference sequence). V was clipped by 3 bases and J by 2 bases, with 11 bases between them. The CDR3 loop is CASSIEGKGNQPQHF. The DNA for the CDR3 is TGTGCCAGTAGTATTGAGGGGAAGGGCAATCAGCCCCAGCATTTT.

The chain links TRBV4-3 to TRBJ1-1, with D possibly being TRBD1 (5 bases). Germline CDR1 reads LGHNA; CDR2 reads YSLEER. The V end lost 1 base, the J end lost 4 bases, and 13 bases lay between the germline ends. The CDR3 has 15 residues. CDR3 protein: CASSQGTTGGTEAFF. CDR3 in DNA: TGCGCCAGCAGCCAAGGGACCACGGGGGGCACTGAAGCTTTCTTT.

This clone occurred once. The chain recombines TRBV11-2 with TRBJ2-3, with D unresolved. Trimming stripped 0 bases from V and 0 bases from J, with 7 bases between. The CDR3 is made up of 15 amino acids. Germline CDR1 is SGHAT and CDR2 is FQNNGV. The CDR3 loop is CASSLDGRSTDTQYF. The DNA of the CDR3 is TGTGCCAGCAGCTTAGACGGGCGGAGCACAGATACGCAGTATTTT.

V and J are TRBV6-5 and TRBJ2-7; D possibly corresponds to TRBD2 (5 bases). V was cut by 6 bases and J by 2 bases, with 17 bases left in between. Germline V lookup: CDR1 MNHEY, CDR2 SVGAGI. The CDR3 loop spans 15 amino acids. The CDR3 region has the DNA TGTGCCAGCAGGCGAGCCCTTGGAGGAGCCTACGAGCAGTACTTC. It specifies CASRRALGGAYEQYF.

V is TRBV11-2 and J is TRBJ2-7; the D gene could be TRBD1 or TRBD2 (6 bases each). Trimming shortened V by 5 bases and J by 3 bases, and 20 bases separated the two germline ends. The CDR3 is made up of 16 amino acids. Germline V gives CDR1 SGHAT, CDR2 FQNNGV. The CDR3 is CASSHRGLEGGYEQYF. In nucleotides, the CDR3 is TGTGCCAGCAGCCATAGGGGACTCGAGGGGGGCTACGAGCAGTACTTC.

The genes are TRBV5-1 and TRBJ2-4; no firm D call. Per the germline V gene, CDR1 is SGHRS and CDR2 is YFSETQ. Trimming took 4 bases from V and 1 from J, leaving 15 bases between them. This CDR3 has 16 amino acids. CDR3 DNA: TGCGCCAGCAGCCCGGACCCTCTGGGGGCCAAAAACATTCAGTACTTC. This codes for CASSPDPLGAKNIQYF.